Shown below are 6 T cell receptor beta chains from a single sample sequenced in a study of blood T cell repertoires in COVID-19. Clones were read by immunoSEQ multiplex PCR, and TCRdb kept only the in-frame ones, dropping some. The sample carries tens of thousands of clones, 84% recorded once. The sequencing input was peripheral blood. These receptors were taken from a man aged 50 or older with COVID-19, enrolled during active disease.

The genes are TRBV5-1 and TRBJ1-4, with 7 bases matching TRBD1. This CDR3 has 14 residues. The V segment lost 3 bases and the J segment 14 bases; nucleotides outside the gene matches: 13. Germline V gene lookup returns CDR1 SGHRS and CDR2 YFSETQ. The CDR3 loop reads CASSSREGASGLFF. CDR3 coding DNA: TGCGCCAGCAGCTCCCGGGAGGGGGCCTCCGGCCTGTTTTTT.

The J gene is TRBJ2-1, the V gene TRBV6-6; 10 bases line up with TRBD1. The CDR3 loop spans 15 amino acids. The trim removed 5 bases at V and 3 bases at J, leaving 4 bases unmatched. Per the germline V gene, CDR1 is MNHNY and CDR2 is SVGAGI (reference sequence). The CDR3 is CASSAGTGDYNEQFF. In nucleotides, the CDR3 is TGTGCCAGCAGTGCCGGGACAGGGGACTACAATGAGCAGTTCTTC.

The chain carries TRBV12-3 or TRBV12-4 and TRBJ1-4; TRBD1 is a possible D gene (5 bases). CDR3 size: 13 residues. The V gene lost 1 base and the J gene lost 8 bases, with 8 bases spanning the gap. The CDR3 region has the DNA TGTGCCAGCAGTTTAGGGACATACGAAAAACTGTTTTTT. This codes for CASSLGTYEKLFF.

The chain employs TRBV19 and TRBJ2-7; 7 bases agree with TRBD1. Germline CDR1 reads LNHDA; CDR2 reads SQIVND (reference sequence). V was clipped by 3 bases and J by 4 bases; unmatched bases: 6. The CDR3 sequence is 14 residues long. CDR3 residues: CASSIGQAAYEQYF. In nucleotides, the CDR3 is TGTGCCAGTAGTATTGGACAGGCCGCGTACGAGCAGTACTTC. Drawing the rest from reference TRBV19 and TRBJ2-7, the complete variable domain is DGGITQSPKYLFRKEGQNVTLSCEQNLNHDAMYWYRQDPGQGLRLIYYSQIVNDFQKGDIAEGYSVSREKKESFPLTVTSAQKNPTAFYLCASSIGQAAYEQYFGPGTRLTVT.

The chain uses TRBV6-2 or TRBV6-3 and TRBJ1-1, with TRBD1 matching 8 bases. Germline CDR1 is MNHEY and CDR2 is SVGEGT. This CDR3 spans 15 amino acids. V lost 5 bases to trimming and J lost 4 bases; unmatched junction nucleotides: 9. The CDR3 coding sequence is TGTGCCAGCAGTCTCGGCAGGGGGCGAGGCACTGAAGCTTTCTTT. It yields the protein CASSLGRGRGTEAFF.

Concerning this clone itself: Relative to the germline gene, one junction end is altered; a read error may explain this. The rearrangement joins TRBV2 to TRBJ2-1, with 15 bases identical to TRBD2. From germline, CDR1 is SNHLY and CDR2 FYNNEI. The CDR3 is made up of 17 amino acids. The CDR3 region is CASREGLAGGILGEQFF. CDR3 bases: TGTGCCAGCAGGGAAGGACTAGCGGGGGGGATATTAGGAGAGCAGTTCTTC. The full variable domain, its missing parts supplied by reference TRBV2 and TRBJ2-1, is EPEVTQTPSHQVTQMGQEVILRCVPISNHLYFYWYRQILGQKVEFLVSFYNNEISEKSEIFDDQFSVERPDGSNFTLKIRSTKLEDSAMYFCASREGLAGGILGEQFFGPGTRLTVL.